The clone carrying this T cell receptor (beta chain) was detected a few times. Primed by a sample-barcoded 5' primer and a J-beta primer mix, a second PCR proceeded for 7 to 11 cycles. Each TCR beta cDNA got a 12-nucleotide random molecular identifier. At least 3 million CDR3-containing paired-end reads were obtained per sample. TCRdb redid the calling of the 5' RACE reads with MiXCR, one entry per CDR3 protein. This sample has roughly 800,000 distinct CDR3 sequences, with roughly 60% found just once. The sample belongs to a study of blood T cells in healthy people across ages. The germline CDR1 and CDR2 sequences are LGHNA and YNFKEQ. The CDR3 consists of 15 residues. The V end lost 0 bases, the J end lost 6 bases, and 13 bases lay between the germline ends.

The specimen was blood. The TCR sequence derives from a man aged 25 to 45 in good health. The V and J genes are TRBV4-2 and TRBJ2-3; D may be TRBD2 (6 bases). As DNA, the CDR3 is TGTGCCAGCAGCCAAGAGACTAGAGAGACGGATACGCAGTATTTT. Protein product: CASSQETRETDTQYF.